Below, 3 T cell receptor beta chains from the same sample are listed, as sequenced in a study of cytomegalovirus exposure and HLA in healthy donors. In the PCR, 60 Vbeta and 13 Jbeta primers were used. Repertoires were generated with immunoSEQ multiplex PCR, while TCRdb's copy carries only in-frame clones and drops some. The sample includes about 120,000 clones, 80% of them seen just once. The specimen was PBMCs. Source of these receptors: a female donor in good health and CMV-seropositive.

The chain employs TRBV6-5 and TRBJ2-3; 15 positions agree with TRBD2. The CDR3 has 16 amino acids. The V gene end was trimmed by 2 bases and the J gene end by 7 bases; junction bases not matched to a gene: 4. Germline-derived CDR1 and CDR2 are MNHEY and SVGAGI. The CDR3 spells CASSYTGLAGGNTQYF. The CDR3, as DNA: TGTGCCAGCAGTTACACGGGACTAGCGGGGGGAAATACGCAGTATTTT.

The count of this clone is one. The chain recombines TRBV4-3 with TRBJ2-1, with D unresolved. Looked up from germline, CDR1 is LGHNA and CDR2 is YSLEER. With 6 bases removed from V and 1 base from J, the gap between germline ends came to 7 bases. This CDR3 is 13 amino acids long. CDR3 residues: CASSSNSYNEQFF. In nucleotides, the CDR3 is TGCGCCAGCAGTAGTAATTCCTACAATGAGCAGTTCTTC.

The chain recombines TRBV5-4 with TRBJ2-6; TRBD2 matches at 10 bases. After removal of 7 bases from V and 0 bases from J, the junction contained 4 bases not matched to a gene. This CDR3 is built from 16 residues. The germline V gene has CDR1 SGHNT and CDR2 YYREEE (reference sequence). CDR3 amino acids: CASASGGNSGANVLTF. CDR3 DNA sequence: TGTGCCAGCGCTAGCGGGGGAAACTCTGGGGCCAACGTCCTGACTTTC.